This T cell receptor (beta chain) was captured by sequencing in a study of blood T cell repertoires in COVID-19. As for the study in general: Some COVID-19 samples were acute and others convalescent; all came from the United States, Italy and Spain. Nucleic acid was either cDNA or gDNA, and it came from T cells, B-cell-depleted T cells, or PBMCs.

CDR1 and CDR2 (germline): MNHNY, SVGAGI (reference sequence). The CDR3 extends over 13 amino acids. With 7 bases removed from V and 6 bases from J, the gap between germline ends came to 15 bases. Some clones are missing from TCRdb's copy, which holds only in-frame ones; the method was immunoSEQ multiplex PCR. There are about 160,000 clones in the sample; approximately 84% occur only once, and about 6% lies in the top ten. Assignments of participants to cohorts depended upon their own reported clinical history. Material for sequencing was PBMCs or T cells enriched from blood (not recorded which). V and J are TRBV6-6 and TRBJ1-1; D gene unclear. The receptor was isolated from a woman in her 40s with acute COVID-19. The CDR3 here is CASTLAGSPEAFF. In DNA, the CDR3 is TGTGCCAGCACCCTGGCGGGGAGCCCTGAAGCTTTCTTT.